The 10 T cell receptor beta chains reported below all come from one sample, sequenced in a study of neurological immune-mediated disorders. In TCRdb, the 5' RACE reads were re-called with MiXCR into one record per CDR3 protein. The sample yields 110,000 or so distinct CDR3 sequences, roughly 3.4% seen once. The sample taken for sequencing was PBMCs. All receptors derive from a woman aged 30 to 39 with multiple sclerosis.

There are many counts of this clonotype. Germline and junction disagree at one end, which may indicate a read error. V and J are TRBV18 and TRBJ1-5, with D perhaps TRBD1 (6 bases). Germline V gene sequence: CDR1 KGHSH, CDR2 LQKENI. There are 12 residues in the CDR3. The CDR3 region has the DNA TGTGCCAGCTCACCGACAGGCGAGTTCCTTTTTTTT. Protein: CASSPTGEFLFF.

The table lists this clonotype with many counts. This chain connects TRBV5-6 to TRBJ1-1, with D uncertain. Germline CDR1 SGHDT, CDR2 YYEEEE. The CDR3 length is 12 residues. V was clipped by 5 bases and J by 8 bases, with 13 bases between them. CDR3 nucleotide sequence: TGTGCCAGCAGTCAACTTCTGGGGGAAGCTTTCTTT. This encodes CASSQLLGEAFF. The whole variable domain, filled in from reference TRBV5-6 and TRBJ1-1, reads DAGVTQSPTHLIKTRGQQVTLRCSPKSGHDTVSWYQQALGQGPQFIFQYYEEEERQRGNFPDRFSGHQFPNYSSELNVNALLLGDSALYLCASSQLLGEAFFGQGTRLTVV.

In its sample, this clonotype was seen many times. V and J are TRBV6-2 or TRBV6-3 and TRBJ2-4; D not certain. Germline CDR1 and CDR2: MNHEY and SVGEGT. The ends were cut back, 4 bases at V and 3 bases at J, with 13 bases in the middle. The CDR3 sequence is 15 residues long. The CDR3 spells CASSSRTIDKNIQYF. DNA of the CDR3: TGTGCCAGCAGTTCCCGAACCATTGACAAAAACATTCAGTACTTC.

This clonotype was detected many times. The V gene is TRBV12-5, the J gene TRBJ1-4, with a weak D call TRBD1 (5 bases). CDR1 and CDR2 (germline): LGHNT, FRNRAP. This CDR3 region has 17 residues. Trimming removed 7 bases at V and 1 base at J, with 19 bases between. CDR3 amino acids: CASAERGGGLTNEKLFF. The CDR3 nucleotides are TGTGCTAGTGCCGAACGGGGCGGCGGGTTAACTAATGAAAAACTGTTTTTT.

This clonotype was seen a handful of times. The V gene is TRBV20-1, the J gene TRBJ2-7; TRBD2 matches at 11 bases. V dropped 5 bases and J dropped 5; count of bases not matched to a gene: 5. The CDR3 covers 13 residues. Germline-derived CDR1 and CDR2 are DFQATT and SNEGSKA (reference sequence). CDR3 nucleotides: TGCAGTGCTCCCCTAGCGGGGGGTAACGAGCAGTACTTC. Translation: CSAPLAGGNEQYF.

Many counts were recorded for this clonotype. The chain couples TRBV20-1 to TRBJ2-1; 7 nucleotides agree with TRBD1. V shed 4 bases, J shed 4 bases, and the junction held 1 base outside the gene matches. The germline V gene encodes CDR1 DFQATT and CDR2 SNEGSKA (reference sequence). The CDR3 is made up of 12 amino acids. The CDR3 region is CSAKTGYNEQFF. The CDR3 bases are TGCAGTGCTAAGACAGGGTACAATGAGCAGTTCTTC.

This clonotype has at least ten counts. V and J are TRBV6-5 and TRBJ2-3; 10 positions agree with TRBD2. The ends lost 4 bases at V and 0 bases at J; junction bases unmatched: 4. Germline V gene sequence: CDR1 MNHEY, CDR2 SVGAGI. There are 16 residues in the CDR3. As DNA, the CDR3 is TGTGCCAGCAGTTCCCTAGCGGGGGCTAGCACAGATACGCAGTATTTT. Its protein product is CASSSLAGASTDTQYF.

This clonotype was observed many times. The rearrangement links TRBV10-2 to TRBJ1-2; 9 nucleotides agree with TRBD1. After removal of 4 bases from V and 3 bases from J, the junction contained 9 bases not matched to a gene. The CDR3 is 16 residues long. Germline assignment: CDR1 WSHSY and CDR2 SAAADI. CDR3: CASSGGTGRIDYGYTF. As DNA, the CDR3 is TGCGCCAGCAGTGGGGGGACAGGGAGGATTGACTATGGCTACACCTTC.

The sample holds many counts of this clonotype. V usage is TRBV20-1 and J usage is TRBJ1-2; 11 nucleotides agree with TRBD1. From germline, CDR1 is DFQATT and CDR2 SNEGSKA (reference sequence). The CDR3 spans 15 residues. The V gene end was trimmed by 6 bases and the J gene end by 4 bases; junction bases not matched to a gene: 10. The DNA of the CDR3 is TGCAGTGCCAACCTCCTCGGGACAGGGGGCTATGGCTACACCTTC. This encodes CSANLLGTGGYGYTF.

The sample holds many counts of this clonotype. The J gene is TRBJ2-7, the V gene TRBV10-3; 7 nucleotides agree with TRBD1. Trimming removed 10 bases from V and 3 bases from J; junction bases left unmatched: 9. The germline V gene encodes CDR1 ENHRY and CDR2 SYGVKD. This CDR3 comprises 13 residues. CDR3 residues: CATSTGQIYEQYF. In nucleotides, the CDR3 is TGTGCCACCTCGACAGGGCAAATCTACGAGCAGTACTTC.